This T cell receptor (beta chain) was obtained from a study of T cell changes during pregnancy in multiple sclerosis. Profiling relied on immunoSEQ multiplex PCR, and the TCRdb table lists in-frame clones only, not all of them. The data hold 35,000 to 45,000 clones, with around nine tenths observed a single time. CDR1 and CDR2 from the germline V gene are SGHDT and YYEEEE. The CDR3 has 13 amino acids. V was pared by 1 base and J by 2 bases, with 4 bases between. The sequence was collected from a female donor with multiple sclerosis, enrolled in a pregnancy study. The V call is TRBV5-6, the J call TRBJ1-3; D uncertain. The specimen comprised CD4+ T cells from peripheral blood mononuclear cells, sampled after pregnancy. The CDR3 protein is CASSLLAGNTIYF. In DNA, the CDR3 is TGTGCCAGCAGCTTGCTTGCTGGAAACACCATATATTTT.